These 18 T cell receptor beta chains were sequenced from one sample in a study of immune cell composition in non-small cell lung cancer. The normal lung sample lay at least 3 cm, and maximally far, from the tumour. TCRdb's copy holds only in-frame clones and misses some; the assay was immunoSEQ multiplex PCR. The sample holds approximately 6,800 clones, 75% to 80% seen once. Material for sequencing was non-adjacent lung tissue. Receptors were obtained from a human donor with non-small cell lung cancer.

V gene TRBV29-1 combines with J gene TRBJ2-7, with 8 bases matching TRBD2. This CDR3 contains 13 residues. The V gene end was trimmed by 6 bases and the J gene end by 3 bases; junction bases not matched to a gene: 7. Germline V CDR1 and CDR2: SQVTM, ANQGSEA. The CDR3 reads CSVGAGVGYEQYF. The CDR3 nucleotides are TGCAGCGTCGGAGCGGGAGTCGGCTACGAGCAGTACTTC.

This chain links TRBV28 with TRBJ2-7; D possibly corresponds to TRBD1 (5 bases). V lost 2 bases to trimming and J lost 1 base, with 9 bases between them. CDR1 MDHEN and CDR2 SYDVKM come from the germline V gene. The CDR3 is made up of 14 amino acids. The CDR3: CASSLQGRSYEQYF. CDR3 coding DNA: TGTGCCAGCAGTTTACAGGGTAGGTCCTACGAGCAGTACTTC.

This clone was detected only a few times. The CDR3: CSAYGFDGYTF. The CDR3 DNA reads as TGCAGTGCTTACGGGTTCGATGGCTACACCTTC. This sequence joins TRBV20-1 and TRBJ1-2, with D unclear. The CDR3 sequence is 11 residues long. V lost 5 bases and J 6 bases, leaving 10 bases between the germline ends. CDR1 and CDR2 (germline): DFQATT, SNEGSKA (reference sequence).

This clone occurred once. V is TRBV4-1 and J is TRBJ1-6; the D is unclear. In germline, CDR1 is MGHRA, CDR2 YSYEKL. The V gene lost 1 base and the J gene lost 6 bases, with 4 bases spanning the gap. This CDR3 spans 13 amino acids. Here the CDR3 reads CASSQVGNSPLHF. The DNA of the CDR3 is TGCGCCAGCAGCCAAGTCGGTAATTCACCCCTCCACTTT.

This clone was counted between two and nine times. V is TRBV7-9 and J is TRBJ2-3, with TRBD2 as a possible D gene (5 bases). Germline V gene sequence: CDR1 SEHNR, CDR2 FQNEAQ (reference sequence). The V end lost 4 bases, the J end lost 0 bases, and 8 bases lay between the germline ends. This CDR3 has 14 amino acids. Here the CDR3 reads CASSSRGSTDTQYF. The CDR3 nucleotides are TGTGCCAGCAGCTCGCGCGGGAGCACAGATACGCAGTATTTT.

This chain uses TRBV15 with TRBJ2-5; 12 nucleotides match TRBD2. V was clipped by 0 bases and J by 3 bases; unmatched bases: 2. This CDR3 has 16 residues. Germline CDR1 and CDR2: LNHNV and YYDKDF (reference sequence). CDR3 nucleotide sequence: TGTGCCACCAGCAGAGACGGACTAGCGGGAAAAGAGACCCAGTACTTC. Translating gives CATSRDGLAGKETQYF.

The V gene is TRBV21-1, the J gene TRBJ1-6; TRBD1 is the table's D call, not checked against the DNA. TRBV21-1 is tagged as a pseudogene. The length of the CDR3 is 16 residues. The CDR3 coding sequence is TGTGCCAGCAGCAAAGAGGCAGGGGTATTTGATTCACCCCTCCACTTT. Translation: CASSKEAGVFDSPLHF.

This clone was detected only once. The chain carries TRBV19 and TRBJ2-1; maybe TRBD2 (6 bases). The CDR3 is made up of 16 amino acids. Germline lookup yields CDR1 LNHDA and CDR2 SQIVND (reference sequence). The V end was cut by 4 bases, the J end by 8 bases, with 21 bases between. For the CDR3, the DNA is TGTGCCAGTAGTACCACTCTTGAGCGGGCCAGCTATGAGCAGTTCTTC. Amino acids: CASSTTLERASYEQFF.

V and J are TRBV28 and TRBJ1-5; D might be TRBD1 (6 bases). V was pared by 8 bases and J by 3 bases, with 8 bases between. The CDR3 is made up of 12 amino acids. Germline V CDR1 and CDR2: MDHEN, SYDVKM. CDR3 residues: CASGTLNQPQHF. Here the CDR3 DNA reads TGTGCCAGCGGGACACTCAATCAGCCCCAGCATTTT.

V gene TRBV29-1 combines with J gene TRBJ2-3; TRBD1 is a possible D gene (6 bases). Germline V gene sequence: CDR1 SQVTM, CDR2 ANQGSEA. The CDR3 runs 12 residues. V lost 5 bases to trimming and J lost 2 bases, with 8 bases between them. This CDR3 is CSVRTATDTQYF. CDR3 sequence (DNA): TGCAGCGTTAGGACAGCCACAGATACGCAGTATTTT.

This clone came up a few times. The genes are TRBV28 and TRBJ1-2, with D unresolved. Trimming removed 4 bases from V and 3 bases from J, with 21 bases in between. From germline, CDR1 is MDHEN and CDR2 SYDVKM. The CDR3 is made up of 17 amino acids. The CDR3 nucleotides are TGTGCCAGCAGTTCTCGTTCTTCTCGACACCTCCACTATGGCTACACCTTC. Encoded protein: CASSSRSSRHLHYGYTF.

A note on this clone: The same CDR3 also results from other DNA sequences found in this sample. V and J are TRBV6-5 and TRBJ2-7; 7 bases fit TRBD1. Looked up from germline, CDR1 is MNHEY and CDR2 is SVGAGI. Losses at the gene ends were 0 bases for V and 0 bases for J; bases not matched to a gene: 5. The CDR3 contains 16 residues. This chain's CDR3 is CASSYSNRQGSYEQYF. CDR3 bases: TGTGCCAGCAGTTACTCCAACCGACAGGGCTCCTACGAGCAGTACTTC.

The chain combines TRBV7-6 with TRBJ2-7; perhaps TRBD2 as D (5 bases). V shed 3 bases and J shed 3 bases, with 15 bases lying between them. The CDR3 is made up of 15 amino acids. Germline-derived CDR1 and CDR2 are SGHVS and FNYEAQ. The CDR3 DNA follows: TGTGCCAGCAGCTTTCGGCCAGCGGCCGACTACGAGCAGTACTTC. It encodes CASSFRPAADYEQYF.

The CDR3 bases are TGCGCCAGCAGCCAAGATGCCCCTAGAGAGGGAGGCTACACCTTC. It codes for CASSQDAPREGGYTF. This rearrangement joins TRBV4-1 to TRBJ1-2, with D uncertain. Germline loops: CDR1 MGHRA, CDR2 YSYEKL. CDR3 length: 15 residues. Deletions cut 0 bases from V and 8 bases from J, with 16 bases between.

CDR3 sequence: CASSPGNANTGELFF. The CDR3 nucleotides read TGCGCCAGCAGCCCGGGGAACGCGAACACCGGGGAGCTGTTTTTT. The V gene is TRBV5-1, the J gene TRBJ2-2; D may be TRBD2 (5 bases). From germline, CDR1 is SGHRS and CDR2 YFSETQ. The CDR3 has 15 residues. Trimming took 4 bases from V and 0 from J, leaving 10 bases between them.

This rearrangement joins TRBV7-6 to TRBJ2-1; the match to TRBD2 covers 10 bases. The germline V gene has CDR1 SGHVS and CDR2 FNYEAQ. V shed 6 bases, J shed 6 bases, and the junction held 8 bases outside the gene matches. The CDR3 spans 15 residues. Here the CDR3 reads CASRKAGGPINEQFF. The CDR3 DNA follows: TGTGCCAGCAGAAAAGCGGGAGGGCCCATCAATGAGCAGTTCTTC.

This clone was seen a handful of times. CDR3 loop: CASSLVGGTGANVLTF. The DNA for the CDR3 is TGTGCCAGCAGCTTAGTAGGGGGAACTGGGGCCAACGTCCTGACTTTC. This chain connects TRBV11-2 to TRBJ2-6, with D perhaps TRBD1 (6 bases). The V end was cut by 1 base, the J end by 2 bases, with 9 bases between. CDR1 SGHAT and CDR2 FQNNGV come from the germline V gene. The CDR3 extends over 16 amino acids.

The chain is built from TRBV10-3 and TRBJ1-3, with 7 bases lining up with TRBD1. V lost 6 bases to trimming and J lost 3 bases; unmatched junction nucleotides: 5. The germline V gene encodes CDR1 ENHRY and CDR2 SYGVKD. The CDR3 is 14 amino acids. DNA for the CDR3: TGTGCCATCAGGGTCACAGGGGATGGAAACACCATATATTTT. Protein: CAIRVTGDGNTIYF.